A single sample gave rise to the 10 T cell receptor beta chains below, sequenced in a study of identical twins. Each CDR3 protein is one row after TCRdb ran MiXCR on the 5' RACE reads. The sample includes approximately 220,000 distinct CDR3 sequences, 6.5% to 9% seen only once; the top ten take about 5.8%. The same specimen was also included in a second study, on yellow fever vaccine responses in identical twins.

The material sequenced was CD8+ T cells sorted from blood. The receptors were gathered from a woman aged 18-29 years in good health.

A few counts support this clonotype. The V and J genes are TRBV6-4 and TRBJ2-1; TRBD1 might be the D (6 bases). The CDR3 loop spans 15 amino acids. Per germline, CDR1 MRHNA and CDR2 SNTAGT. V was cut by 0 bases and J by 3 bases, with 9 bases left in between. The CDR3 here is CASSDSMDSYNEQFF. CDR3 in DNA: TGTGCCAGCAGTGACTCTATGGACAGCTACAATGAGCAGTTCTTC.

This clonotype turned up a few times. This CDR3 is CASSLKGTGGVNEQFF. DNA of the CDR3: TGTGCCAGCAGTTTAAAAGGGACAGGGGGTGTAAATGAGCAGTTCTTC. J is TRBJ2-1 and V is TRBV27; 11 positions match TRBD1. V shed 2 bases and J 7 bases; nucleotides not matched to a gene: 7. The CDR3 is 16 residues long. The germline V gene encodes CDR1 MNHEY and CDR2 SMNVEV (reference sequence).

This clonotype occurred many times. CDR3 in amino acids: CASMGGDSYEQYF. For the CDR3, the DNA is TGCGCCAGCATGGGCGGGGACTCCTACGAGCAGTACTTC. The gene calls are TRBV10-2 and TRBJ2-7, with TRBD2 as a possible D gene (6 bases). The CDR3 runs 13 residues. Germline CDR1 is WSHSY and CDR2 is SAAADI. The V end was cut by 7 bases, the J end by 0 bases, with 10 bases between.

This chain connects TRBV28 to TRBJ2-5; D might be TRBD1 (6 bases). This CDR3 spans 16 amino acids. V lost 8 bases, J lost 1 base, and 20 bases lay in between. Germline CDR1 is MDHEN and CDR2 is SYDVKM. The CDR3 loop is CASGTLGQPVQETQYF. The CDR3 bases are TGTGCCAGCGGGACCCTCGGACAGCCGGTCCAAGAGACCCAGTACTTC.

V is TRBV27 and J is TRBJ1-4; TRBD1 matches at 11 bases. This CDR3 has 15 residues. Per the germline V gene, CDR1 is MNHEY and CDR2 is SMNVEV (reference sequence). Losses at the gene ends were 5 bases for V and 8 bases for J; bases not matched to a gene: 7. The CDR3 DNA sequence: TGTGCCAGCAGTCCCCCGGGACAGGGGGGAGAAAAACTGTTTTTT. It codes for CASSPPGQGGEKLFF.

The V and J genes are TRBV5-6 and TRBJ2-1, with D maybe TRBD1 (6 bases). With 2 bases removed from V and 4 bases from J, the gap between germline ends came to 16 bases. The V gene's germline CDR1 is SGHDT and CDR2 YYEEEE. The CDR3 is 16 residues long. The CDR3 DNA sequence: TGTGCCAGCAGCTTCCACACGCAGGGGTGGTACAATGAGCAGTTCTTC. Protein sequence: CASSFHTQGWYNEQFF.

The table lists this clonotype with a few counts. The V call is TRBV7-9, the J call TRBJ2-7; D might be TRBD2 (6 bases). Trimming took 11 bases from V and 3 from J, leaving 14 bases between them. This CDR3 spans 12 amino acids. Per germline, CDR1 SEHNR and CDR2 FQNEAQ (reference sequence). CDR3 sequence reads: CAGEGLLYEQYF. The CDR3 DNA sequence: TGTGCCGGCGAGGGACTCCTCTACGAGCAGTACTTC.

V gene TRBV6-9 combines with J gene TRBJ2-7, with no clear D. V was shortened by 8 bases and J by 2 bases, with 10 bases between the two germline ends. From germline, CDR1 is MNHGY and CDR2 SVAAGI. This CDR3 comprises 12 residues. The CDR3 protein is CASGITTYEQYV. DNA for the CDR3: TGTGCCAGCGGGATAACGACCTACGAGCAGTACGTC.

This clonotype was observed at least ten times. The chain recombines TRBV29-1 with TRBJ1-1; TRBD1 is a possible D gene (6 bases). The V gene lost 0 bases and the J gene lost 1 base, with 15 bases spanning the gap. CDR1 and CDR2 from the germline V gene are SQVTM and ANQGSEA. There are 16 residues in the CDR3. CDR3 bases: TGCAGCGTTGAAGATAGGGGGACATGGGGGAACACTGAAGCTTTCTTT. This sequence encodes CSVEDRGTWGNTEAFF.

With regard to this clonotype: A much larger clone is a single base away; this may be a read error. This chain uses TRBV24-1 with TRBJ2-1, with 8 bases that match TRBD2. The germline gives CDR1 KGHDR, CDR2 SFDVKD. This CDR3 is built from 13 residues. CDR3 region: CTTSIAGYNEQFF. CDR3 bases: TGTACCACCAGTATAGCGGGGTACAATGAGCAGTTCTTC.